This TCR beta chain derives from a study of shared clonotypes between healthy human individuals. Overall study results and limits: The authors sampled blood alone, and tissue repertoires likely differ.

The data were produced by immunoSEQ multiplex PCR, yet TCRdb's version contains in-frame clones alone and is incomplete. Among about 1 million clones listed, about 74% were seen once. Concerning this clone: Its antigen remains unidentified.

Trimming pared 4 bases from V and 2 bases from J, leaving 15 bases between. Germline CDR1 SQVTM, CDR2 ANQGSEA. The CDR3 length is 14 residues. Source material: memory CD4+ T cells sorted from blood. The sample's subset: CD45RA-negative fraction. This TCR derives from a man between 18 and 29 years old in good health. The genes are TRBV29-1 and TRBJ2-7; D perhaps matches TRBD1 (5 bases). CDR3: CSVVPLQAAYEQYF. The CDR3 nucleotides read TGCAGCGTTGTTCCCCTACAGGCAGCCTACGAGCAGTACTTC.